One sample yielded the 10 T cell receptor beta chains listed below, sequenced in a study of cytomegalovirus exposure and HLA in healthy donors. The PCR employed 60 Vbeta primers together with 13 Jbeta primers. Clones were read by immunoSEQ multiplex PCR, and TCRdb kept only the in-frame ones, dropping some. The sample lists under 150,000 clones, more than 75% occurring once. Source material: PBMCs. The receptors originated from a male donor in good health and CMV-seronegative.

This clone came up a few times. This sequence joins TRBV6-1 and TRBJ1-3; D uncertain. The V gene's germline CDR1 is MNHNS and CDR2 SASEGT. Trimming pared 2 bases from V and 0 bases from J, leaving 5 bases between. This CDR3 region has 14 residues. CDR3 loop: CASSEPVSGNTIYF. The CDR3 DNA reads as TGTGCCAGCAGTGAACCGGTCTCTGGAAACACCATATATTTT.

The V gene is TRBV30, the J gene TRBJ2-7, with 7 bases that match TRBD2. The CDR3 sequence is 13 residues long. CDR1 is GTSNPN and CDR2 is SVGIG in the germline V gene (reference sequence). With V trimmed by 3 bases and J by 2 bases, 4 bases remained unmatched. The CDR3 region is CAWSQGLTYEQYF. CDR3 bases: TGTGCCTGGAGCCAGGGACTAACCTACGAGCAGTACTTC.

J is TRBJ1-1 and V is TRBV10-3; tentatively, D is TRBD1 (6 bases). The V and J ends lost 7 bases and 4 bases respectively, with 16 bases between them. The CDR3 sequence is 14 residues long. Germline lookup yields CDR1 ENHRY and CDR2 SYGVKD. The CDR3, as DNA: TGTGCCATCACCAGAAACCAGGGGAGCACTGAAGCTTTCTTT. Its translation is CAITRNQGSTEAFF.

CDR3 sequence reads: CASSPLVFVTDTQYF. The CDR3 coding sequence is TGTGCCAGCAGCCCTTTAGTCTTTGTCACAGATACGCAGTATTTT. The chain couples TRBV9 to TRBJ2-3, with unresolved D. This CDR3 is 15 amino acids long. The germline V gene has CDR1 SGDLS and CDR2 YYNGEE. V was cut by 4 bases and J by 2 bases, with 14 bases left in between.

The V call is TRBV6-5, the J call TRBJ2-3; the match to TRBD2 covers 8 bases. The V and J ends lost 6 bases and 6 bases, in that order; junction bases with no gene match: 5. The CDR3 has 13 residues. Per germline, CDR1 MNHEY and CDR2 SVGAGI. The CDR3 bases are TGTGCCAGCAGCACGGGACTAGTGGATACGCAGTATTTT. It translates to CASSTGLVDTQYF.

The chain couples TRBV6-5 to TRBJ1-1; 8 bases line up with TRBD1. The germline V gene has CDR1 MNHEY and CDR2 SVGAGI. The CDR3 totals 14 residues. V lost 5 bases, J lost 5 bases, and 7 bases stayed unmatched. Here the CDR3 reads CASSQTGVETEAFF. DNA for the CDR3: TGTGCCAGCAGTCAGACAGGGGTGGAGACTGAAGCTTTCTTT.

This clone has more than one count but fewer than ten. The chain links TRBV14 to TRBJ2-1; perhaps TRBD2 as D (6 bases). V was cut by 1 base and J by 3 bases, with 7 bases left in between. CDR3 size: 14 residues. Per the germline V gene, CDR1 is SGHDN and CDR2 is FVKESK. CDR3 DNA: TGTGCCAGCAGCCAAGGTAGCGGCTACAATGAGCAGTTCTTC. This encodes CASSQGSGYNEQFF. Full variable domain (remainder filled in from reference TRBV14 and TRBJ2-1): EAGVTQFPSHSVIEKGQTVTLRCDPISGHDNLYWYRRVMGKEIKFLLHFVKESKQDESGMPNNRFLAERTGGTYSTLKVQPAELEDSGVYFCASSQGSGYNEQFFGPGTRLTVL.

V and J are TRBV6-6 and TRBJ2-7; no clear D. Germline V gene data show CDR1 as MNHNY and CDR2 as SVGAGI (reference sequence). V shed 2 bases and J shed 3 bases, with 5 bases lying between them. There are 12 residues in the CDR3. Here the CDR3 reads CASSYVVYEQYF. CDR3 bases: TGTGCCAGCAGTTACGTCGTCTACGAGCAGTACTTC.

The chain uses TRBV4-3 and TRBJ1-2; 8 nucleotides line up with TRBD1. Losses at the gene ends were 0 bases for V and 0 bases for J; bases not matched to a gene: 9. CDR1 and CDR2 (germline): LGHNA, YSLEER. The CDR3 extends over 18 amino acids. The CDR3 spells CASSQDTTGAKSNYGYTF. The CDR3 DNA reads as TGCGCCAGCAGCCAAGATACGACAGGGGCGAAATCTAACTATGGCTACACCTTC.

The V and J genes are TRBV7-2 and TRBJ1-3, with TRBD1 matching over 7 bases. J gave up 0 bases and V 2 bases, and 10 bases lay outside the gene matches. This CDR3 spans 18 amino acids. The germline V gene has CDR1 SGHTA and CDR2 FQGNSA. The CDR3 DNA is TGTGCCAGCAGCTTATCGCAAATACCAGGGGGCTCTGGAAACACCATATATTTT. Residues: CASSLSQIPGGSGNTIYF. Combining the CDR3 with reference TRBV7-2 and TRBJ1-3 gives the whole variable domain GAGVSQSPSNKVTEKGKDVELRCDPISGHTALYWYRQSLGQGLEFLIYFQGNSAPDKSGLPSDRFSAERTGGSVSTLTIQRTQQEDSAVYLCASSLSQIPGGSGNTIYFGEGSWLTVV.